This TCR beta chain was obtained from a study of OX40 agonist ivuxolimab in advanced cancers. Study at large: A history of anti-PD-1, anti-PD-L1 or anti-CTLA-4 therapy was acceptable, and about 40% had some. Partial responses were observed in three patients, of whom one had hepatocellular carcinoma and two had cutaneous melanoma.

Details on this clone: The antigen is not known.

Per the germline V gene, CDR1 is SGHVS and CDR2 is FQNEAQ. Trimming took 0 bases from V and 1 from J; bases not matched to a gene: 1. This CDR3 spans 15 amino acids. Study-level results: Averaging showed that CD8+ T cells had more expanded clones than CD4+ did.

Sequencing was performed with immunoSEQ multiplex PCR; in TCRdb, only in-frame clones are kept and a portion is missing. The sample yields tens of thousands of clones, about nine tenths seen once. The rearrangement joins TRBV7-8 to TRBJ2-7, with 9 bases aligning to TRBD2. The TCR originated in an adult with an advanced solid tumor such as melanoma, head and neck, liver or kidney cancer. This material consisted of CD4+ or CD8+ T cells sorted from blood, taken in a trial of the OX40 agonist ivuxolimab. CDR3 loop: CASSLALAGSYEQYF. The CDR3 DNA reads TGTGCCAGCAGCTTAGCGCTAGCGGGGTCCTACGAGCAGTACTTC.